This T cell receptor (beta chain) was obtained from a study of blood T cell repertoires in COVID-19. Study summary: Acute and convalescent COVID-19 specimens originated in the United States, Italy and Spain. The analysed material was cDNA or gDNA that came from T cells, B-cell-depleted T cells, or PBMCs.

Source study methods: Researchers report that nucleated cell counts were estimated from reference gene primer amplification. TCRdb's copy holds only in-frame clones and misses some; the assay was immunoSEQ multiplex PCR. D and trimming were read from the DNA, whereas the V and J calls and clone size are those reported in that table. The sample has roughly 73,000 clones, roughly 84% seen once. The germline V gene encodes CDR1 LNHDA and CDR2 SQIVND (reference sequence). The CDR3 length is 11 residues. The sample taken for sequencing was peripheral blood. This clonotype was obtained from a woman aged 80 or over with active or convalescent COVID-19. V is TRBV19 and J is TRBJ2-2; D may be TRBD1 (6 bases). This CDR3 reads CSVGGPGELFF. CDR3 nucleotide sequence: TGTTCGGTAGGGGGACCCGGGGAGCTGTTTTTT.